One sample yielded the 16 T cell receptor beta chains listed below, sequenced in a study of blood T cell repertoires in COVID-19. This table comes from immunoSEQ multiplex PCR, and its TCRdb copy is limited to in-frame clones, with some not included. Of about 99,000 clones listed, around 84% are singletons. Sequenced material: peripheral blood. These receptors all stem from a woman in her sixties in a cohort sampled during active or convalescent COVID-19.

This chain uses TRBV2 with TRBJ2-4, with TRBD1 matching over 7 bases. The length of the CDR3 is 14 residues. Germline V CDR1 and CDR2: SNHLY, FYNNEI. With V trimmed by 6 bases and J by 6 bases, 8 bases remained unmatched. CDR3 sequence reads: CASRVDRALNIQYF. CDR3 bases: TGTGCCAGCAGGGTAGACAGGGCGCTAAACATTCAGTACTTC.

This clone was seen more than once but under ten times. Here the CDR3 DNA reads TGTGCCAGCAGTCTCCTGGGGGGAACTCAGCCCCAGCATTTT. Protein sequence: CASSLLGGTQPQHF. V is TRBV28 and J is TRBJ1-5; possible D gene TRBD1, 5 bases. The ends were cut back, 5 bases at V and 6 bases at J, with 14 bases in the middle. Germline V gene data show CDR1 as MDHEN and CDR2 as SYDVKM. CDR3 size: 14 residues.

There are a few counts of this clone. The rearrangement links TRBV6-5 to TRBJ1-3; no firm D call. The CDR3 is 14 amino acids. In germline, CDR1 is MNHEY, CDR2 SVGAGI. Trimming cost V 7 bases and J 1 base, with 11 bases left between them. CDR3 residues: CASTEGLSGNTIYF. The CDR3 coding sequence is TGTGCCAGCACCGAAGGACTTTCTGGAAACACCATATATTTT.

The rearrangement links TRBV5-8 to TRBJ2-5; 10 positions match TRBD2. This CDR3 contains 14 residues. After removal of 4 bases from V and 5 bases from J, the junction contained 5 bases not matched to a gene. The germline CDR1 and CDR2 sequences are SGHTS and YDEGEE. CDR3 sequence (DNA): TGTGCCAGCAGCATACTAGCGGGGCGGGAGACCCAGTACTTC. It specifies CASSILAGRETQYF.

The V and J genes are TRBV28 and TRBJ2-7; 7 bases map to TRBD1. V lost 7 bases, J lost 0 bases, and 18 bases stayed unmatched. CDR3 length: 18 amino acids. Germline-derived CDR1 and CDR2 are MDHEN and SYDVKM. The DNA of the CDR3 is TGTGCCAGCACCTTAGGTAAAGGGACAGCCACTTCCTCCTACGAGCAGTACTTC. Amino acids: CASTLGKGTATSSYEQYF.

Only a few counts were recorded for this clone. The chain combines TRBV4-2 with TRBJ2-2; the match to TRBD2 covers 7 bases. CDR3 size: 18 residues. Germline V lookup: CDR1 LGHNA, CDR2 YNFKEQ. Germline trimming cut 0 bases from V and 1 base from J; bases unmatched to any gene: 8. The CDR3 nucleotides read TGTGCCAGCAGCCAAGAGGTGCCGGCTAGCGGGAACACCGGGGAGCTGTTTTTT. Translation: CASSQEVPASGNTGELFF.

V gene TRBV21-1 combines with J gene TRBJ1-4. TRBV21-1 is described as a pseudogene. The CDR3 runs 16 residues. CDR3 in DNA: TGTGCCAGCAGCACTCAAGCCGATGCAACTAATGAAAAACTGTTTTTT. It yields the protein CASSTQADATNEKLFF.

The rearrangement links TRBV28 to TRBJ1-1, with 8 bases matching TRBD1. The CDR3 contains 15 residues. The germline V gene encodes CDR1 MDHEN and CDR2 SYDVKM. Germline trimming cut 5 bases from V and 4 bases from J; bases unmatched to any gene: 9. Here the CDR3 DNA reads TGTGCCAGCAGTGTGGGCGCAGGGGGCTTCACTGAAGCTTTCTTT. Translated, it gives CASSVGAGGFTEAFF.

The chain is built from TRBV3-1 (or the pseudogene TRBV3-2) and TRBJ1-6; D uncertain. The CDR3 runs to 16 residues. The V end was cut by 1 base, the J end by 6 bases, with 13 bases between. Germline V gene sequence: CDR1 LGHDT, CDR2 YNNKEL (reference sequence). CDR3 sequence: CASSQVLPRGNSPLHF. The CDR3 region has the DNA TGTGCCAGCAGCCAAGTACTCCCGCGGGGTAATTCACCCCTCCACTTT.

The V gene is TRBV2, the J gene TRBJ1-1, with D possibly TRBD1 on 5 matching bases. V shed 1 base and J shed 5 bases, with 11 bases lying between them. Germline CDR1 reads SNHLY; CDR2 reads FYNNEI. This CDR3 spans 14 amino acids. The CDR3, as DNA: TGTGCCAGCAGTGAAGGGGGGAGGAGTACTGAAGCTTTCTTT. It codes for CASSEGGRSTEAFF.

This clone has a handful of counts. The CDR3 coding sequence is TGTGCCAGCAGTTTTCCAGGGACATACACCTTC. The encoded protein is CASSFPGTYTF. The chain has TRBV12-3 or TRBV12-4 and TRBJ1-2; the D gene is possibly TRBD1 (6 bases). Trimming removed 3 bases from V and 11 bases from J, with 10 bases in between. The length of the CDR3 is 11 residues.

The V gene is TRBV7-2, the J gene TRBJ1-1; maybe TRBD1 (5 bases). V was clipped by 1 base and J by 8 bases, with 11 bases between them. This CDR3 has 13 residues. From germline, CDR1 is SGHTA and CDR2 FQGNSA. The DNA for the CDR3 is TGTGCCAGCAGCTTAGAGGGGCGGGGGGAAGCTTTCTTT. As protein: CASSLEGRGEAFF.

This clone was seen more than once but under ten times. The chain links TRBV25-1 to TRBJ1-1, with 10 bases fitting TRBD1. With 8 bases clipped from V and 4 bases from J, the junction kept 4 bases outside the gene matches. The CDR3 is 13 amino acids. Germline CDR1 and CDR2: MGHDK and SYGVNS. Written as DNA, the CDR3 is TGTGCCAGCGACAGGGGGCTGGGCACTGAAGCTTTCTTT. Translated, it gives CASDRGLGTEAFF.

The chain links TRBV5-1 to TRBJ1-1, with 7 bases fitting TRBD1. Per germline, CDR1 SGHRS and CDR2 YFSETQ. This CDR3 has 13 residues. With 4 bases clipped from V and 5 bases from J, the junction kept 5 bases outside the gene matches. This CDR3 reads CASSRTGETEAFF. CDR3 coding DNA: TGCGCCAGCAGCCGTACAGGGGAAACTGAAGCTTTCTTT.

V and J are TRBV19 and TRBJ1-2; 7 nucleotides align to TRBD1. The germline CDR1 and CDR2 sequences are LNHDA and SQIVND (reference sequence). The CDR3 is made up of 14 amino acids. V gave up 5 bases and J gave up 7 bases; unmatched junction bases: 10. The CDR3: CASSGRQGVSGYTF. The CDR3 DNA follows: TGTGCCAGTAGTGGGAGACAGGGTGTCTCTGGCTACACCTTC.

This clone was observed once. This chain joins TRBV10-1 and TRBJ2-1; 9 bases fit TRBD2. The CDR3 loop spans 15 amino acids. The germline gives CDR1 WNHNN, CDR2 SYGVQD (reference sequence). V gave up 1 base and J gave up 3 bases; unmatched junction bases: 1. CDR3 sequence reads: CASSEYSGGYNEQFF. The CDR3 DNA reads TGCGCCAGCAGTGAGTATAGCGGGGGCTACAATGAGCAGTTCTTC.